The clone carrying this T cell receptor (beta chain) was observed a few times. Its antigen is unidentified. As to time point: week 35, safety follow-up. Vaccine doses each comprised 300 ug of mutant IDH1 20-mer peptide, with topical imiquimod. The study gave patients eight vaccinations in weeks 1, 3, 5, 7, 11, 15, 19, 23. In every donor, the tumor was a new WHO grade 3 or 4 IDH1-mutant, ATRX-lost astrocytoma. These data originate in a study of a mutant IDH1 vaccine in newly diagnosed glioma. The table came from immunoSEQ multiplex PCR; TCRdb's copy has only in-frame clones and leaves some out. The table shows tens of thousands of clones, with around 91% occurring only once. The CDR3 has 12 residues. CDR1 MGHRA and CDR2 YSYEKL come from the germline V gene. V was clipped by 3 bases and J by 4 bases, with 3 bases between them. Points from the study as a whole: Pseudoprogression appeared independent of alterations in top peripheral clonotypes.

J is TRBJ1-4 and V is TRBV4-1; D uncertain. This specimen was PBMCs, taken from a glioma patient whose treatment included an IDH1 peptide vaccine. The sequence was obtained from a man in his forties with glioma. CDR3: CASSHFNEKLFF. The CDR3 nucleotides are TGCGCCAGCAGCCATTTTAATGAAAAACTGTTTTTT.